This is a list of T cell receptor beta chains from one sample in a study of Graves' ophthalmopathy and Graves' hyperthyroidism. Using its own MiXCR run on the multiplex PCR reads, TCRdb lists one record per CDR3 protein. This table has about 700,000 distinct CDR3 sequences, more than 40% appearing once. Sequences were obtained from peripheral blood. The receptors were sampled from an adult man with Graves' ophthalmopathy. The CDR3 runs from the conserved cysteine through the conserved F or W. A D gene is named only where the DNA matches it firmly. Clone size is stated in some rows and not others, as once, few, many or a class when expanded.

J gene | V gene | clone size | D gene | CDR3 DNA | CDR3 protein
TRBJ2-7 | TRBV7-9 | many | TRBD2 | TGTGCCAGCAGCTCGCGGACTAGCGGGTCCTACGAGCAGTACTTC | CASSSRTSGSYEQYF
TRBJ1-5 | TRBV6-5 | many | - | TGTGCCAGCAGCCCCCGACTGGGGTTGGATCAGCCCCAGCATTTT | CASSPRLGLDQPQHF
TRBJ2-7 | TRBV20-1 | many | - | TGCAGTGTAGAAGGGGGAAGCGGGTACGAGCAGTACTTC | CSVEGGSGYEQYF
TRBJ1-4 | TRBV29-1 | many | - | TGCAGCGTCTCGAGGGGTGGTGAAAAACTGTTTTTT | CSVSRGGEKLFF
TRBJ1-4 | TRBV5-1 | few | - | TGCGCCAGCAGCTTGCGCAGGGGAGGGGGTGAAAAACTGTTTTTT | CASSLRRGGGEKLFF
TRBJ2-7 | TRBV4-1 | few | TRBD1 | TGCGCCAGCAGCCAATCGCAAGACAGGGCGTACGAGCAGTACTTC | CASSQSQDRAYEQYF
TRBJ2-5 | TRBV25-1 | many | - | TGTGCCAGCAGTGATGACAGAGAAGAGACCCAGTACTTC | CASSDDREETQYF
TRBJ2-7 | TRBV4-2 | few | - | TGTGCCAGCAGCCAACGAACCGACCTCGCCTACGAGCAGTACTTC | CASSQRTDLAYEQYF
TRBJ2-5 | TRBV5-1 | few | TRBD2 | TGCGCCAGCAGCTCCGGTAGCGGGGGCGTGGGTCAAGAGACCCAGTACTTC | CASSSGSGGVGQETQYF
TRBJ2-2 | TRBV7-9 | many | - | TGTGCCAGCAGCTTCAGAGGGGATACCGGGGAGCTGTTTTTT | CASSFRGDTGELFF
TRBJ1-5 | TRBV12-3/TRBV12-4 | many | - | TGTGCCAGCAGTTTAGCGGGGCGGGTCAATCAGCCCCAGCATTTT | CASSLAGRVNQPQHF
TRBJ1-2 | TRBV5-1 | many | - | TGCGCCAGCAGCTTGGACACGAACTATGGCTACACCTTC | CASSLDTNYGYTF
TRBJ1-6 | TRBV30 | - | - | TGTGCCTGGATAGGACAACCTAATTCACCCCTCCACTTT | CAWIGQPNSPLHF
TRBJ1-2 | TRBV20-1 | - | - | TGCAGTGCTGAGGGAGGGGTCGCTGGCTACACCTTC | CSAEGGVAGYTF
TRBJ1-1 | TRBV12-5 | - | - | TGTGCTAGTGGTTTGGACGGTACGAACACTGAAGCTTTCTTT | CASGLDGTNTEAFF
TRBJ2-7 | TRBV4-1 | many | TRBD2 | TGCGCCAGCAGCCTTATCGGGACTAGCGGACCCTACGAGCAGTACTTC | CASSLIGTSGPYEQYF
TRBJ2-7 | TRBV10-3 | - | TRBD1 | TGTGCTAGGACCGGGACAGGGAACTCCTACGAGCAGTACTTC | CARTGTGNSYEQYF
TRBJ1-4 | TRBV7-9 | once | TRBD1 | TGTGCCAGCAGCTTAGCCGGGACAGGAACTAATGAAAAACTGTTTTTT | CASSLAGTGTNEKLFF
TRBJ1-2 | TRBV9 | many | - | TGTGCCAGCAGCATCACAGGGTTCTATGGCTACACCTTC | CASSITGFYGYTF
TRBJ2-7 | TRBV10-3 | - | - | TGTGCCATAAGCCGACAGTCCTACGAGCAGTACTTC | CAISRQSYEQYF
TRBJ2-5 | TRBV7-2 | many | - | TGTGCCAGCAGCACTGGGATTCACCAAGAGACCCAGTACTTC | CASSTGIHQETQYF
TRBJ1-6 | TRBV6-1 | few | - | TGTGCCAGCAGAGGAGGGCCGGATAATTCACCCCTCCACTTT | CASRGGPDNSPLHF
TRBJ2-5 | TRBV29-1 | once | TRBD1 | TGCAGCGCCTCCCCCCCGGGACAGGGACAAGAGACCCAGTACTTC | CSASPPGQGQETQYF
TRBJ1-2 | TRBV15 | - | - | TGTGCCACCAGCAGAGATATGGGGTTAGGGGAGAGTAACTATGGCTACACCTTC | CATSRDMGLGESNYGYTF
TRBJ1-2 | TRBV6-6 | many | TRBD1 | TGTGCCAGCAGGGACAGGGGGGACTATGGCTACACCTTC | CASRDRGDYGYTF
TRBJ1-1 | TRBV5-1 | - | TRBD1 | TGCGCCAGCAGCTTCGGGACAGGGTTCTACTATGAAGCTTTCTTT | CASSFGTGFYYEAFF
TRBJ2-3 | TRBV7-9 | - | TRBD2 | TGTGCCAGCAGCTTAGCGCTAGCGGGGGTCACAGATACGCAGTATTTT | CASSLALAGVTDTQYF
TRBJ2-5 | TRBV9 | - | - | TGTGCCAGCAGCCAAGGAAACAGCTTCCAAGAGACCCGGTACTTC | CASSQGNSFQETRYF
TRBJ1-4 | TRBV9 | - | - | TGTGCCAGCAGCGTAGGGGGGGCGCGGGATGAAAAACTGTTTTTT | CASSVGGARDEKLFF
TRBJ1-2 | TRBV19 | many | - | TGTGCCAGTGTAGACAGGAGGAACTATGGCTACACCTTC | CASVDRRNYGYTF
TRBJ1-2 | TRBV2 | - | - | TGTGCCAGCAGTAACCCAAAACAGGGTGGCGGCTACACCTTC | CASSNPKQGGGYTF
TRBJ1-1 | TRBV14 | - | - | TGTGCCAGCAGCCAAGGACTGGCTCTGAACACTGAAGCTTTCTTT | CASSQGLALNTEAFF
TRBJ1-2 | TRBV10-3 | - | - | TGTGCCATCAGTTATGGGGTTGGGTATGGCTACACCTTC | CAISYGVGYGYTF
TRBJ2-1 | TRBV19 | - | - | TGTGCCAGTAGTATTCTTTTTCAAAACAATGAGCAGTTCTTC | CASSILFQNNEQFF
TRBJ1-2 | TRBV20-1 | many | - | TGCAGTGCCAAGAGGGCAGGGTTGGAGAATGGCTACACCTTC | CSAKRAGLENGYTF
TRBJ1-2 | TRBV20-1 | few | - | TGCAGTGCTAGAGATTCGCAGGGGTGGTGGGGCTACACCTTC | CSARDSQGWWGYTF
TRBJ1-5 | TRBV4-1 | - | - | TGCGCCAACAGCCAAGAGTGGGGGCAGCCCCAGCATTTT | CANSQEWGQPQHF
TRBJ1-5 | TRBV15 | - | - | TGTGCCACCAGCAGTTACTACTTGGGTCAGCCCCAGCATTTT | CATSSYYLGQPQHF
TRBJ1-4 | TRBV11-2 | many | - | TGTGCCAGCAGCTTAGGACAGATGAAAAATGAAAAACTGTTTTTT | CASSLGQMKNEKLFF
TRBJ1-6 | TRBV7-2 | many | - | TGTGCCAGCAGCTCAGACTTGTCACCCCTCCACTTT | CASSSDLSPLHF
TRBJ1-4 | TRBV27 | - | TRBD1 | TGTGCCAGCAGTCCCCGCTCGGACAGGCATCATGAAAAACTGTTTTTT | CASSPRSDRHHEKLFF
TRBJ2-7 | TRBV19 | few | TRBD2 | TGTGCCTGGAGTGTACAGGGTCTAGCGGGAGGCGAGCAGTACTTC | CAWSVQGLAGGEQYF
TRBJ2-7 | TRBV15 | many | - | TGTGCCACCAGCAGAGTTAAGGGCTCCTACGAGCAGTACTTC | CATSRVKGSYEQYF
TRBJ1-5 | TRBV29-1 | - | TRBD1 | TGCAGCAGTACCCGGGACAGCCCGTATGGGCCCCAGCATTTT | CSSTRDSPYGPQHF
TRBJ1-1 | TRBV19 | many | - | TGTGCCAGTAGTGCGGAGGGCACTGAAGCTTTCTTT | CASSAEGTEAFF
TRBJ1-2 | TRBV24-1 | - | - | - | CASSGPGLTYGCTF
TRBJ1-2 | TRBV2 | many | TRBD1 | TGTGCCAGCAGTCAAATCTTGGCAGGGGGGGGCTACACCTTC | CASSQILAGGGYTF
TRBJ2-6 | TRBV10-3 | - | TRBD1 | TGTGCCATCAGTGAGTGGACAGGGGACTACGTCCTGACTTTC | CAISEWTGDYVLTF
TRBJ1-5 | TRBV4-3 | many | TRBD1 | TGCGCCAGCAGCCAAGAGACAGGGTACAATCAGCCCCAGCATTTT | CASSQETGYNQPQHF
TRBJ1-4 | TRBV20-1 | many | - | TGCAGTGCTAGGACACCCAGTAATGAAAAACTGTTTTTT | CSARTPSNEKLFF
TRBJ2-7 | TRBV2 | - | - | TGTGCCAGCCGGACAACGGCCAAACCCTCCTACGAGCAGTACTTC | CASRTTAKPSYEQYF
TRBJ1-5 | TRBV10-3 | once | TRBD1 | TGTGCCAGCAGAACCGCCGGGACAGGTGATCAGCCCAAGCATTTT | CASRTAGTGDQPKHF
TRBJ2-2 | TRBV7-9 | - | - | TGTGCCAGCAGCTTCCAGTTGGGGCAGCAATCGAACACCGGGGAGCTGTTTTTT | CASSFQLGQQSNTGELFF
TRBJ1-5 | TRBV7-9 | once | - | TGTGCCAGCAGCTCCTCCTACGAGCAGCCCCAGCATTTT | CASSSSYEQPQHF